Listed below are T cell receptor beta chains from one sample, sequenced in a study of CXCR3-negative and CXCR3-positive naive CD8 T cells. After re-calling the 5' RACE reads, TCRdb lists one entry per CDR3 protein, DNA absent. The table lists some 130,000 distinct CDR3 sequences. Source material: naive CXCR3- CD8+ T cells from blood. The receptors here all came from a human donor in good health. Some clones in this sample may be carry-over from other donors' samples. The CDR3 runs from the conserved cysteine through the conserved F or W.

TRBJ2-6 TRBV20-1 CSARLLAGGLGANVLTF
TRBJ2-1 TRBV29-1 CSAVPAATNEQFF
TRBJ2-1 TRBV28 CASSFLERTSGRSYNEQFF
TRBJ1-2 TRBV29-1 CSVGPNLQEQNYGYTF
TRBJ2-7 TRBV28 CASSFSLGTHYEQYF
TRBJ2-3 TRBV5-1 CASSTPTSGRIGTTDTQYF
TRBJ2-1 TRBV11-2 CASNLGGGSSYNEQFF
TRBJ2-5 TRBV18 CASSPWNRGREETQYF
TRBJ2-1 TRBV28 CASRTGVWNEQFF
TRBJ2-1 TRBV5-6 CASSKDRGDEQFF
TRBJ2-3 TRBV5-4 CASSSGLENTDTQYF
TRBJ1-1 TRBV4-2 CASSQGAEAFF
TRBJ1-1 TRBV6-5 CASSYGTGTLNTEAFF
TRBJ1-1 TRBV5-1 CASSLDRRGPEAFF
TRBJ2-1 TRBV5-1 CASSSNYGAPYNEQFF
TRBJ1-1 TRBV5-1 CASSWGMGTNQAFF
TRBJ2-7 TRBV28 CASSLQLAVSYEQYF
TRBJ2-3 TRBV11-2 CASSSLQGEGTDTQYF
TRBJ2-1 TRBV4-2 CASQDSYNEQFF
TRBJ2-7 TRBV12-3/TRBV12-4 CASRSGRGEQYF
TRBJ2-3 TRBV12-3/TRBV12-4 CASSLTGTDTQYF
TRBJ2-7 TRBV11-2 CASNPSSDTYEQYF
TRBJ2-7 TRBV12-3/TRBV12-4 CASLYVREGTYEQYF
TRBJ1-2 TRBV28 CASSFPPRGNGYTF
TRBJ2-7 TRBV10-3 CAISESPAEQYF
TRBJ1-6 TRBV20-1 CSARQASSYNSPLHF
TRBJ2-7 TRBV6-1 CASSESGAPSYEQYF
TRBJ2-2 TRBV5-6 CASSTVGDPNTGELFF
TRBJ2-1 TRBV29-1 CSVDSGSHEQFF
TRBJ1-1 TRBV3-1 CASSPLWGELDTEAFF
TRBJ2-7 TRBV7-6 CASRSGASYEQYF
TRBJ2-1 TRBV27 CASSFVGGGNEQFF
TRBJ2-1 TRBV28 CATTQEADLAGVYNEQFF
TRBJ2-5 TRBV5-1 CASTPAGPQETQYF
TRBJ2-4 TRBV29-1 CSAEQGNSIQYF
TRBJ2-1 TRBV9 CASSDPSGNGNEQFF
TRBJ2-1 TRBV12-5 CASGLSQGVESYNEQFF
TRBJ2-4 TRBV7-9 CASREYRDLGDIQYF
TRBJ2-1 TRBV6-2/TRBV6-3 CASSYPTGSSYNEQFF